The 11 T cell receptor beta chains below were found in one sample sequenced in a study of control samples from healthy donors and cancer patients. Sequencing was performed with immunoSEQ multiplex PCR; in TCRdb, only in-frame clones are kept and a portion is missing. This table holds around 200,000 clones, around 93% found once. The specimen sequenced was blood. The receptors come from a man younger than 35 in good health.

J is TRBJ1-2 and V is TRBV14; unclear D gene. CDR3 size: 13 residues. V lost 3 bases and J lost 4, with 9 bases in between. Germline loops: CDR1 SGHDN, CDR2 FVKESK. CDR3: CASSHTARYGYTF. The CDR3 region has the DNA TGTGCCAGCAGCCATACAGCGCGCTATGGCTACACCTTC. The variable domain in full, completed from reference TRBV14 and TRBJ1-2, reads EAGVTQFPSHSVIEKGQTVTLRCDPISGHDNLYWYRRVMGKEIKFLLHFVKESKQDESGMPNNRFLAERTGGTYSTLKVQPAELEDSGVYFCASSHTARYGYTFGSGTRLTVV.

Here the CDR3 DNA reads TGCGCCAGCAGCTTGGGTCTAGCGGGGCGGCAAGAGACCCAGTACTTC. This translates into CASSLGLAGRQETQYF. The chain carries TRBV5-1 and TRBJ2-5, with TRBD2 matching over 9 bases. The germline CDR1 and CDR2 sequences are SGHRS and YFSETQ. CDR3 size: 16 residues. V gave up 0 bases and J gave up 2 bases; unmatched junction bases: 5.

This chain connects TRBV27 to TRBJ2-1; D gene ambiguous. V lost 6 bases to trimming and J lost 0 bases, with 12 bases between them. The CDR3 is 15 amino acids. Germline lookup yields CDR1 MNHEY and CDR2 SMNVEV (reference sequence). The CDR3 sequence is CASSQAWSSYNEQFF. The CDR3 DNA reads TGTGCCAGCAGCCAGGCGTGGAGCTCCTACAATGAGCAGTTCTTC.

The J gene is TRBJ1-2, the V gene TRBV3-1 (or the pseudogene TRBV3-2); D not certain. V lost 1 base to trimming and J lost 8 bases, with 20 bases between them. The length of the CDR3 is 16 residues. Per the germline V gene, CDR1 is LGHDT and CDR2 is YNNKEL (reference sequence). The CDR3 bases are TGTGCCAGCAGCCAAGGGATGGTACTCTCGACCCGGGGCTACACCTTC. Residues: CASSQGMVLSTRGYTF.

V and J are TRBV30 and TRBJ1-1; TRBD1 might be the D (5 bases). The CDR3 spans 13 residues. The V and J ends lost 3 bases and 5 bases respectively, with 13 bases between them. Germline assignment: CDR1 GTSNPN and CDR2 SVGIG (reference sequence). For the CDR3, the DNA is TGTGCCTGGAGCGCAGGGATGTCGACTGAAGCTTTCTTT. Translation: CAWSAGMSTEAFF.

The sample holds one count of this clone. J is TRBJ1-4 and V is TRBV4-2; unclear D gene. CDR3 size: 11 residues. Germline CDR1 and CDR2: LGHNA and YNFKEQ. V lost 1 base to trimming and J lost 8 bases, with 2 bases between them. This CDR3 is CASSQAEKLFF. CDR3 sequence (DNA): TGTGCCAGCAGCCAAGCGGAAAAACTGTTTTTT.

The rearrangement links TRBV14 to TRBJ1-2; TRBD1 matches at 8 bases. Unmatched junction bases numbered 9, after V lost 5 bases and J lost 7 bases. Germline V gene data show CDR1 as SGHDN and CDR2 as FVKESK. The CDR3 has 14 amino acids. CDR3: CASSLGQGTTGYTF. The DNA for the CDR3 is TGTGCCAGCAGCTTAGGACAGGGAACAACTGGCTACACCTTC.

This chain's CDR3 is CASSPGTASTDTQYF. As DNA, the CDR3 is TGTGCCAGCAGCCCCGGGACAGCTAGCACAGATACGCAGTATTTT. The genes are TRBV7-9 and TRBJ2-3; the match to TRBD1 covers 7 bases. V lost 5 bases, J lost 0 bases, and 5 bases stayed unmatched. There are 15 residues in the CDR3. Germline V CDR1 and CDR2: SEHNR, FQNEAQ (reference sequence).

The chain combines TRBV18 with TRBJ1-1, with 7 bases aligning to TRBD1. Trimming cost V 2 bases and J 7 bases; bases outside gene matches: 4. The germline V gene encodes CDR1 KGHSH and CDR2 LQKENI. The CDR3 sequence is 13 residues long. The CDR3 DNA is TGTGCCAGCTCACCAGCGACAGGGCGTGAAGCTTTCTTT. As protein: CASSPATGREAFF.

The chain has TRBV30 and TRBJ1-1; possible D gene TRBD1, 6 bases. There are 14 residues in the CDR3. From germline, CDR1 is GTSNPN and CDR2 SVGIG (reference sequence). V was shortened by 6 bases and J by 1 base, with 15 bases between the two germline ends. DNA of the CDR3: TGTGCCTGTCCCGCCGGGACAAAGAACACTGAAGCTTTCTTT. Its translation is CACPAGTKNTEAFF.

This chain links TRBV6-5 with TRBJ1-2; 11 nucleotides align to TRBD1. The CDR3 consists of 15 residues. Trimming at V came to 5 bases and at J to 6 bases, leaving 8 bases not matched to a gene. Germline V gives CDR1 MNHEY, CDR2 SVGAGI. CDR3 sequence (DNA): TGTGCCAGCAGTCCCTGGACAGGGGGCTTGAATGGCTACACCTTC. Translation: CASSPWTGGLNGYTF.